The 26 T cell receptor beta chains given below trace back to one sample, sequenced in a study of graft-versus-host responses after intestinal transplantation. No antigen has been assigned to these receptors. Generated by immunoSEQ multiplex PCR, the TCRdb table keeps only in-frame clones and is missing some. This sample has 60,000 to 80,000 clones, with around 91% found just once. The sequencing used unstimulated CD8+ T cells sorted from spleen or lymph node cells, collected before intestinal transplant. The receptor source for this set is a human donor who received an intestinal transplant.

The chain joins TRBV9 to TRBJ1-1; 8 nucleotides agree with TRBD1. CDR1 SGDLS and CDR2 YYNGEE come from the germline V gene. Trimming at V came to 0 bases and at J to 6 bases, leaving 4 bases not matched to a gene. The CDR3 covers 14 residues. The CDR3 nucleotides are TGTGCCAGCAGCGTAGGGACAGGGTATCCTGAAGCTTTCTTT. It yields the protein CASSVGTGYPEAFF. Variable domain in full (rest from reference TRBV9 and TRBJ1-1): DSGVTQTPKHLITATGQRVTLRCSPRSGDLSVYWYQQSLDQGLQFLIQYYNGEERAKGNILERFSAQQFPDLHSELNLSSLELGDSALYFCASSVGTGYPEAFFGQGTRLTVV.

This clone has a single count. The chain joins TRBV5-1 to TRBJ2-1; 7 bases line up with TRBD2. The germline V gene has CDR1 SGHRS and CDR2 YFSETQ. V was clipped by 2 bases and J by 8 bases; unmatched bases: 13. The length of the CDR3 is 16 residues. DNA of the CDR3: TGCGCCAGCAGCTTTTATGAGCGGGAAGGGAGCGATGAGCAGTTCTTC. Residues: CASSFYEREGSDEQFF.

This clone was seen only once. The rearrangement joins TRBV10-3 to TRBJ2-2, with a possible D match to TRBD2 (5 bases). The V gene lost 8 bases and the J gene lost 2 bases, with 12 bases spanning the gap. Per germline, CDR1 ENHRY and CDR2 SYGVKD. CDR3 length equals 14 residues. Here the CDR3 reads CAISGLDNTGELFF. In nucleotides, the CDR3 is TGTGCCATCTCCGGACTGGATAACACCGGGGAGCTGTTTTTT.

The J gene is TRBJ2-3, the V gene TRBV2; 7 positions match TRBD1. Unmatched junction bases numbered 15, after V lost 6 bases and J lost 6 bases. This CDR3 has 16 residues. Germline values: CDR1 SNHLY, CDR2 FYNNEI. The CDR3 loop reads CASSDSLDRSEDTQYF. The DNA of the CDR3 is TGTGCCAGCAGCGACTCCCTGGACAGGAGTGAGGATACGCAGTATTTT.

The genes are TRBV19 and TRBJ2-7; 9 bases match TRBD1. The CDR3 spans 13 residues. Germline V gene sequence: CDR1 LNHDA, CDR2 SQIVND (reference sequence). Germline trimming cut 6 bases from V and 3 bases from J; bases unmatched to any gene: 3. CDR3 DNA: TGTGCCAGTAGGGAGACAGGGGGCTACGAGCAGTACTTC. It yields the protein CASRETGGYEQYF.

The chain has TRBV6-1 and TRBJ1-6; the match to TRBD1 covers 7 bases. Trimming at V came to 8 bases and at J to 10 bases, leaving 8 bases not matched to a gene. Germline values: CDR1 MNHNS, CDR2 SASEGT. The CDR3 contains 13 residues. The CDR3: CASRPTGTSPLHF. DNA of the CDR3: TGTGCCAGCCGCCCGACAGGGACGTCACCCCTCCACTTT.

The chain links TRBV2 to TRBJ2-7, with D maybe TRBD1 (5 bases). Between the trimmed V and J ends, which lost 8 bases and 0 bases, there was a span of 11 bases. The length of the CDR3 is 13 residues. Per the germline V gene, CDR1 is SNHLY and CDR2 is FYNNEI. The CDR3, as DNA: TGTGCCAGCCTAACAGGCCACTCCTACGAGCAGTACTTC. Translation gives CASLTGHSYEQYF.

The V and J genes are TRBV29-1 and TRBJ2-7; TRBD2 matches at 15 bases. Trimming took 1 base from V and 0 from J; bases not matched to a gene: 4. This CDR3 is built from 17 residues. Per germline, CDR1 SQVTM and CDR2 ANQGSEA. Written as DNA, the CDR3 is TGCAGCGTTGAAGGGGGGACTAGCGGGGGGAGCTCCTACGAGCAGTACTTC. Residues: CSVEGGTSGGSSYEQYF.

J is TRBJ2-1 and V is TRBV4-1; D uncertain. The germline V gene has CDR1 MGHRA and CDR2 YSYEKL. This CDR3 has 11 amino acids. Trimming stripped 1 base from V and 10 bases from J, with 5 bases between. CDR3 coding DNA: TGCGCCAGCAGCCAAGTCGGGGAGCAGTTCTTC. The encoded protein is CASSQVGEQFF.

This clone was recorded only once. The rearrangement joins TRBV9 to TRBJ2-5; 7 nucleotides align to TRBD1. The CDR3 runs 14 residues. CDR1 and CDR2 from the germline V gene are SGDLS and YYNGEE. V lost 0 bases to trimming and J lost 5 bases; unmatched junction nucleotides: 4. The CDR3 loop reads CASSVEGAGETQYF. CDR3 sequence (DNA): TGTGCCAGCAGCGTAGAGGGGGCGGGTGAGACCCAGTACTTC.

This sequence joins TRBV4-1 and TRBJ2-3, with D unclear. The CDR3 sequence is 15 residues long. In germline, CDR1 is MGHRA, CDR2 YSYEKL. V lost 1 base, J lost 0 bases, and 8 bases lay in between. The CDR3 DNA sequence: TGCGCCAGCAGCCAAGGCTGGAGCAGCACAGATACGCAGTATTTT. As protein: CASSQGWSSTDTQYF.

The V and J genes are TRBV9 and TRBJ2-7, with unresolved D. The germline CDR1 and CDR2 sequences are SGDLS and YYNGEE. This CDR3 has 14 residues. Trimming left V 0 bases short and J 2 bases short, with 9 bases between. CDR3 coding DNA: TGTGCCAGCAGCGTAGATCCTGCTACCTACGAGCAGTACTTC. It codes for CASSVDPATYEQYF.

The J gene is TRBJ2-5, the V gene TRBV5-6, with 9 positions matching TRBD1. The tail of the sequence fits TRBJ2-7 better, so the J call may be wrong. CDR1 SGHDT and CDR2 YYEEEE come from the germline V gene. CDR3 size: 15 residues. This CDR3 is CASSLDTGGWGEQYF. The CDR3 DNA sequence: TGTGCCAGCAGCCTGGACACAGGGGGCTGGGGCGAGCAGTACTTC.

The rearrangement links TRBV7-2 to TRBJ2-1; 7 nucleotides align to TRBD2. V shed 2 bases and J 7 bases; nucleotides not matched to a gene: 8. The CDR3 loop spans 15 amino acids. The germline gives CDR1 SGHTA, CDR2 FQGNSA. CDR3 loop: CASSLLLPRGNEQFF. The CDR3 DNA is TGTGCCAGCAGCTTATTGCTCCCGCGGGGGAATGAGCAGTTCTTC.

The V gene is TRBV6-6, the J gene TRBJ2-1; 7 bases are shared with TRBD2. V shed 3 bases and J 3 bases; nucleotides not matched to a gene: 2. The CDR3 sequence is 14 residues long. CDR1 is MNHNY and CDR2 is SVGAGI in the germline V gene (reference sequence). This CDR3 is CASSYLADYNEQFF. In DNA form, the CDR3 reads TGTGCCAGCAGTTATCTAGCGGACTACAATGAGCAGTTCTTC.

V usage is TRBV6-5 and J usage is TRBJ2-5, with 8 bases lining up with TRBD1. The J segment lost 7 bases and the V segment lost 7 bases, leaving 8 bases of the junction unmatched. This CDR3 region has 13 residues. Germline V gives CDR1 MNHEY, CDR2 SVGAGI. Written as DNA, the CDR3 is TGTGCCAGCACCAGGACAGGGTCAGGGACCCAGTACTTC. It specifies CASTRTGSGTQYF.

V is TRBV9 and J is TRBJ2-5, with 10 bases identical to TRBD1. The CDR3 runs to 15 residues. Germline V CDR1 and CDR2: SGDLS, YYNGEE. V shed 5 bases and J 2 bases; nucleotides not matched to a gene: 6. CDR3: CASRPGQGDQETQYF. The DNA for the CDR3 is TGTGCCAGCAGACCCGGACAGGGGGATCAAGAGACCCAGTACTTC.

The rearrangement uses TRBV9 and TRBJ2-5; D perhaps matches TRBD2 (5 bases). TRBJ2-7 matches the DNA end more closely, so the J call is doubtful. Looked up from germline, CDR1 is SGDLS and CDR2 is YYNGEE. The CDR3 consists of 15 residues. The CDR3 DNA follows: TGTGCCAGCAGCGTAGGAGCGGCGGTCTCCTACGAGCAGTACTTC. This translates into CASSVGAAVSYEQYF.

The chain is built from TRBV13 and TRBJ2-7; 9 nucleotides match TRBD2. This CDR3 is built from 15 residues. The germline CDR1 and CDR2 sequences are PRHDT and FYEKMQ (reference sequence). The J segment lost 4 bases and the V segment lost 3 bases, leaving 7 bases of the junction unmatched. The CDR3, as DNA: TGTGCCAGCAGCTTTGGGCGGGGGGGCGGATACGAGCAGTACTTC. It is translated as CASSFGRGGGYEQYF.

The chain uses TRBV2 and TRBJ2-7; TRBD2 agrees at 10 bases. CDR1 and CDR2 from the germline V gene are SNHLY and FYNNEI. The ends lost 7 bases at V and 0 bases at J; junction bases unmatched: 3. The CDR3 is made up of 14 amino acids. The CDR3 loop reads CASTPSGGSYEQYF. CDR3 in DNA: TGTGCCAGCACCCCTAGCGGGGGCTCCTACGAGCAGTACTTC.

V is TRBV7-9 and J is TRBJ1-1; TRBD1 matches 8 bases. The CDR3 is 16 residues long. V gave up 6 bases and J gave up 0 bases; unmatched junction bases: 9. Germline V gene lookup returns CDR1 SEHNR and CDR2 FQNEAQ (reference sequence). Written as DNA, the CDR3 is TGTGCCAGCAGTCCCAGGACAGGGAAGGTGAACACTGAAGCTTTCTTT. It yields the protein CASSPRTGKVNTEAFF.

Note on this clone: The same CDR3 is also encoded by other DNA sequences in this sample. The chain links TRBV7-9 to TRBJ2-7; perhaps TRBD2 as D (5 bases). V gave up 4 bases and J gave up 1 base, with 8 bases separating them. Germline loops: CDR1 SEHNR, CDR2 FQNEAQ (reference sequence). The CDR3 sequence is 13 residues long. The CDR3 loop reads CASSSGLSYEQYF. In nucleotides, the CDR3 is TGTGCCAGCAGCTCAGGACTTTCCTACGAGCAGTACTTC.

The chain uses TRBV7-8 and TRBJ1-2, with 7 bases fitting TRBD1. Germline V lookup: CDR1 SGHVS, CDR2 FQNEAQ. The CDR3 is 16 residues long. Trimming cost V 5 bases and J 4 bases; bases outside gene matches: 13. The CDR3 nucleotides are TGTGCCAGCAGCCTCCGCAGACCAGGGGGATTCTATGGCTACACCTTC. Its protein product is CASSLRRPGGFYGYTF.

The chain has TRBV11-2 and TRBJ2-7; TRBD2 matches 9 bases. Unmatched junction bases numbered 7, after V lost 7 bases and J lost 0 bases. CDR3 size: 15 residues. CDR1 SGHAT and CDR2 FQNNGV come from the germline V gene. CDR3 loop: CASMGGGAVSYEQYF. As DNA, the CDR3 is TGTGCCAGCATGGGCGGGGGGGCCGTCTCCTACGAGCAGTACTTC. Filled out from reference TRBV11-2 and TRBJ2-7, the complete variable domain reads EAGVAQSPRYKIIEKRQSVAFWCNPISGHATLYWYQQILGQGPKLLIQFQNNGVVDDSQLPKDRFSAERLKGVDSTLKIQPAKLEDSAVYLCASMGGGAVSYEQYFGPGTRLTVT.

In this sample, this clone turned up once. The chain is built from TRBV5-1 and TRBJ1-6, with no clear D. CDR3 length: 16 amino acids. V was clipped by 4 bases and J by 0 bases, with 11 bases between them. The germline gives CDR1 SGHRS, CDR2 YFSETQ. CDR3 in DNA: TGCGCCAGCAGCCCCTTTGCGAGCTCCTATAATTCACCCCTCCACTTT. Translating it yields CASSPFASSYNSPLHF.

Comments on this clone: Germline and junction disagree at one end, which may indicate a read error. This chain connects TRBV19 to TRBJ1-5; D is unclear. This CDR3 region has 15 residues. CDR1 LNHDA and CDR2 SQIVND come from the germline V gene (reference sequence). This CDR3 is CASSIEYTMAQPQHF. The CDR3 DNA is TGTGCCAGCAGTATAGAATACACTATGGCTCAGCCCCAGCATTTT.